Listed here are 13 T cell receptor beta chains from one sample, sequenced in a study of shared clonotypes between healthy human individuals. Here immunoSEQ multiplex PCR was the method, and the copy in TCRdb shows in-frame clones only, minus some. This table has over a million clones, roughly 96% appearing once. The material sequenced was naive CD4+ T cells sorted from blood. Subset specified: CD45RA+ positively selected. The receptors were sampled from a man younger than 45 in good health.

The chain employs TRBV14 and TRBJ2-2; D gene uncertain. CDR1 is SGHDN and CDR2 is FVKESK in the germline V gene. The CDR3 has 15 amino acids. V shed 2 bases and J shed 7 bases, with 14 bases lying between them. The CDR3 coding sequence is TGTGCCAGCAGCCAAAACCCCATAGGGAACGGGGAGCTGTTTTTT. This sequence encodes CASSQNPIGNGELFF. The variable domain in full, with the rest retrieved from reference TRBV14 and TRBJ2-2, is EAGVTQFPSHSVIEKGQTVTLRCDPISGHDNLYWYRRVMGKEIKFLLHFVKESKQDESGMPNNRFLAERTGGTYSTLKVQPAELEDSGVYFCASSQNPIGNGELFFGEGSRLTVL.

The table lists this clone with a count of one. This rearrangement joins TRBV5-1 to TRBJ2-4; D is unclear. The germline gives CDR1 SGHRS, CDR2 YFSETQ. V dropped 4 bases and J dropped 3 bases, with 11 bases sitting between them. The CDR3 is made up of 14 amino acids. In DNA, the CDR3 is TGCGCCAGCAGCCTGACCTACAGCAAAAACATTCAGTACTTC. Its protein product is CASSLTYSKNIQYF.

The rearrangement joins TRBV7-3 to TRBJ2-3; D unclear. The CDR3 totals 12 residues. V lost 4 bases, J lost 2 bases, and 4 bases lay in between. Germline V CDR1 and CDR2: SGHTA, FQGTGA. The CDR3 DNA follows: TGTGCCAGCAGCTCCTACACAGATACGCAGTATTTT. Amino acid sequence: CASSSYTDTQYF.

This clone was observed a single time. This rearrangement joins TRBV5-1 to TRBJ2-1; tentatively, D is TRBD2 (6 bases). The CDR3 extends over 14 amino acids. V dropped 0 bases and J dropped 4 bases, with 8 bases sitting between them. The germline V gene has CDR1 SGHRS and CDR2 YFSETQ. CDR3 nucleotides: TGCGCCAGCAGCTTGGTGGAGGGATACAATGAGCAGTTCTTC. The encoded protein is CASSLVEGYNEQFF.

V and J are TRBV10-3 and TRBJ2-3; 9 nucleotides align to TRBD2. The CDR3 loop spans 15 amino acids. After removal of 7 bases from V and 2 bases from J, the junction contained 7 bases not matched to a gene. Per germline, CDR1 ENHRY and CDR2 SYGVKD. CDR3 DNA sequence: TGTGCCATCAAGTACGGACTAGCGTTCACAGATACGCAGTATTTT. Its translation is CAIKYGLAFTDTQYF.

CDR3 in amino acids: CASSYGTSGYEQYF. CDR3 sequence (DNA): TGTGCCAGCAGTTACGGGACTAGCGGCTACGAGCAGTACTTC. This chain connects TRBV6-5 to TRBJ2-7; 11 nucleotides match TRBD2. The J segment lost 3 bases and the V segment lost 2 bases, leaving 0 bases of the junction unmatched. The CDR3 spans 14 residues. The germline CDR1 and CDR2 sequences are MNHEY and SVGAGI.

The chain combines TRBV6-1 with TRBJ2-3, with 8 bases fitting TRBD1. The CDR3 is 15 amino acids. V dropped 4 bases and J dropped 4; count of bases not matched to a gene: 7. Germline CDR1 is MNHNS and CDR2 is SASEGT. Written as DNA, the CDR3 is TGTGCCAGCAGTGCCTACAGGGGGATCTCAGATACGCAGTATTTT. Protein: CASSAYRGISDTQYF.

CDR3 sequence (DNA): TGTGCCAGTAGTCACAGAGAAGAGACCCAGTACTTC. Amino acids: CASSHREETQYF. This rearrangement joins TRBV19 to TRBJ2-5; D gene unclear. V lost 5 bases, J lost 3 bases, and 7 bases lay in between. This CDR3 has 12 residues. Per germline, CDR1 LNHDA and CDR2 SQIVND (reference sequence).

The chain is built from TRBV19 and TRBJ2-1; 8 bases map to TRBD2. The CDR3 has 15 residues. CDR1 and CDR2 from the germline V gene are LNHDA and SQIVND (reference sequence). Losses at the gene ends were 4 bases for V and 7 bases for J; bases not matched to a gene: 9. In nucleotides, the CDR3 is TGTGCCAGTAGTAAACCGGGACTAGGGAAAAATGAGCAGTTCTTC. Translating it yields CASSKPGLGKNEQFF.

V usage is TRBV5-3 and J usage is TRBJ2-1; D unclear. TRBV5-3 is designated an ORF whose function remains uncertain. This CDR3 is 18 amino acids long. V lost 0 bases, J lost 7 bases, and 23 bases lay in between. The CDR3 DNA reads TGTGCCAGAAGCTTGGCCAGCGAGAGTGGGCCCTTACGGAATGAGCAGTTCTTC. Protein sequence: CARSLASESGPLRNEQFF.

The chain recombines TRBV28 with TRBJ2-3; TRBD2 agrees at 15 bases. Germline V gene sequence: CDR1 MDHEN, CDR2 SYDVKM. The CDR3 has 15 residues. The V segment lost 8 bases and the J segment 1 base; nucleotides outside the gene matches: 1. This chain's CDR3 is CASGLAGGGTDTQYF. CDR3 bases: TGTGCCAGCGGACTAGCGGGAGGGGGCACAGATACGCAGTATTTT.

CDR3 sequence: CASSEGDSNQPQHF. DNA of the CDR3: TGTGCCAGCAGTGAAGGCGATAGCAATCAGCCCCAGCATTTT. This chain connects TRBV2 to TRBJ1-5; no clear D. This CDR3 region has 14 residues. Germline CDR1 and CDR2: SNHLY and FYNNEI. With 1 base removed from V and 0 bases from J, the gap between germline ends came to 4 bases.

In DNA form, the CDR3 reads TGTGCCTGGAGCCCTCCTTCTGGGACGCTCTACGAGCAGTACTTC. Translation gives CAWSPPSGTLYEQYF. The V call is TRBV30, the J call TRBJ2-7; possibly TRBD1 or TRBD2 for D (5 bases each). The length of the CDR3 is 15 residues. The V gene's germline CDR1 is GTSNPN and CDR2 SVGIG (reference sequence). Trimming shortened V by 3 bases and J by 3 bases, and 18 bases separated the two germline ends. Based on the CDR3 plus reference TRBV30 and TRBJ2-7, the full variable domain is SQTIHQWPATLVQPVGSPLSLECTVEGTSNPNLYWYRQAAGRGLQLLFYSVGIGQISSEVPQNLSASRPQDRQFILSSKKLLLSDSGFYLCAWSPPSGTLYEQYFGPGTRLTVT.